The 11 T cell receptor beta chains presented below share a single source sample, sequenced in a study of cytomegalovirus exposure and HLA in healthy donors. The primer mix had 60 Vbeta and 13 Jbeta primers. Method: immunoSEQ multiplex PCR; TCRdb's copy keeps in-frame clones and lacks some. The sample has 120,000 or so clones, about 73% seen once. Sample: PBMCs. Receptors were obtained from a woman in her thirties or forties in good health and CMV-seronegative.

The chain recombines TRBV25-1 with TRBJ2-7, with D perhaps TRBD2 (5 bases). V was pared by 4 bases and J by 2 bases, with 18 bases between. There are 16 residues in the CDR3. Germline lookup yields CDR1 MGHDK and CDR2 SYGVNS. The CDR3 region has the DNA TGTGCCAGCAGTGTCGTGAAGGGAGTGGGCCCCTACGAGCAGTACTTC. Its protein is CASSVVKGVGPYEQYF.

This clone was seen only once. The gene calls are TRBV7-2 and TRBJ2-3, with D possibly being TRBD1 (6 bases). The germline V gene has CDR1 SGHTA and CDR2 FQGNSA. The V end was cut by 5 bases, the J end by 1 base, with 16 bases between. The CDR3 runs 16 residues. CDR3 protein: CASSILQGWGTDTQYF. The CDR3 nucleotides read TGTGCCAGCAGCATACTACAGGGATGGGGCACAGATACGCAGTATTTT. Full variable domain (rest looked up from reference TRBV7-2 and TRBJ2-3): GAGVSQSPSNKVTEKGKDVELRCDPISGHTALYWYRQSLGQGLEFLIYFQGNSAPDKSGLPSDRFSAERTGGSVSTLTIQRTQQEDSAVYLCASSILQGWGTDTQYFGPGTRLTVL.

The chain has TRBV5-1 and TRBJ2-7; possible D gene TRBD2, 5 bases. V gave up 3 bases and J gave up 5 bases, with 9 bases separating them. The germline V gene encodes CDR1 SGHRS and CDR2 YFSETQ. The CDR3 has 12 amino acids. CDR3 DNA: TGCGCCAGCAGCTCCTCCGGGGACGAGCAGTACTTC. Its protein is CASSSSGDEQYF.

CDR3 coding DNA: TGTGCCAGCAGTCCCCTTTCCTCACAGTATCGGTGGGCGGGAGTCTACAATGAGCAGTTCTTC. Translated, it gives CASSPLSSQYRWAGVYNEQFF. The chain joins TRBV27 to TRBJ2-1; 7 positions agree with TRBD2. The germline gives CDR1 MNHEY, CDR2 SMNVEV (reference sequence). The V and J ends lost 5 bases and 3 bases, in that order; junction bases with no gene match: 25. The CDR3 sequence is 21 residues long.

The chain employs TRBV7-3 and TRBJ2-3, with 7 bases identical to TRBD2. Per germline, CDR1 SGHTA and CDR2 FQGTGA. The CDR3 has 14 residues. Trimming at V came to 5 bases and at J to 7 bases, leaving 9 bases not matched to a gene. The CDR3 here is CASSPELAPNTQYF. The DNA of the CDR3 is TGTGCCAGCAGCCCCGAACTAGCGCCGAATACGCAGTATTTT.

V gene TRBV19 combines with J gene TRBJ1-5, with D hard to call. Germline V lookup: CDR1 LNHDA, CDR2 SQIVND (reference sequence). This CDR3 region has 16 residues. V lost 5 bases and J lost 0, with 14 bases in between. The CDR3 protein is CASSWRVDYSNQPQHF. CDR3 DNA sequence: TGTGCCAGTAGTTGGAGGGTGGATTATAGCAATCAGCCCCAGCATTTT.

The CDR3 is CSVPGGNTEAFF. CDR3 nucleotide sequence: TGCAGCGTCCCCGGGGGGAACACTGAAGCTTTCTTT. This chain connects TRBV29-1 to TRBJ1-1, with D possibly being TRBD1 (5 bases). Trimming pared 6 bases from V and 1 base from J, leaving 9 bases between. CDR1 SQVTM and CDR2 ANQGSEA come from the germline V gene. The CDR3 runs 12 residues.

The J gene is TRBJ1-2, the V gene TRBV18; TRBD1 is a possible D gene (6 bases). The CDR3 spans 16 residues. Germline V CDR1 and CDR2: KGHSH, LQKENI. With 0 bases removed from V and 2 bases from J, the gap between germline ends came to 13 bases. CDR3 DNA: TGTGCCAGCTCACCACCGGGTTCAGGGGCCAACTATGGCTACACCTTC. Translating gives CASSPPGSGANYGYTF.

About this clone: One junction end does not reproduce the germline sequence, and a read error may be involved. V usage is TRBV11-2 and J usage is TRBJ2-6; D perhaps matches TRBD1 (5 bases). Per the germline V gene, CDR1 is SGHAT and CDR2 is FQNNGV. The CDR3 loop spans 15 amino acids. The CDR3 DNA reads TGTGCCAGCAGCCAAGGGCAGAATGGGGCCAACGGCCTGACTTTC. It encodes CASSQGQNGANGLTF. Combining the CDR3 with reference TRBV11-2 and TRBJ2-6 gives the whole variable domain EAGVAQSPRYKIIEKRQSVAFWCNPISGHATLYWYQQILGQGPKLLIQFQNNGVVDDSQLPKDRFSAERLKGVDSTLKIQPAKLEDSAVYLCASSQGQNGANGLTFGAGSRLTVL.

In nucleotides, the CDR3 is TGTGCCAGCAGTGATGAGCAAAACATTCAGTACTTC. It translates to CASSDEQNIQYF. The chain employs TRBV6-1 and TRBJ2-4; D is ambiguous. The germline gives CDR1 MNHNS, CDR2 SASEGT. V lost 3 bases to trimming and J lost 5 bases, with 5 bases between them. The CDR3 has 12 amino acids.

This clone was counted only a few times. The CDR3 region is CATQSGVRDIQYF. The CDR3 DNA sequence: TGTGCCACACAAAGCGGAGTTCGAGACATTCAGTACTTC. The chain combines TRBV28 with TRBJ2-4, with TRBD2 as a possible D gene (5 bases). The germline V gene encodes CDR1 MDHEN and CDR2 SYDVKM. The CDR3 is made up of 13 amino acids. Deletions cut 10 bases from V and 8 bases from J, with 18 bases between.